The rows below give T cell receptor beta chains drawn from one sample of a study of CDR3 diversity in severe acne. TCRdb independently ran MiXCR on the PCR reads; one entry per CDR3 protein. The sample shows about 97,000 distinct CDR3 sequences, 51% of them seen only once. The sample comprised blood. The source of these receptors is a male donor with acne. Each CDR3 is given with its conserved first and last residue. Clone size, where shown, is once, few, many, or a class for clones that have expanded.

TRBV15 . CAIQSGTGGTGELFF
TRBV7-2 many CASSLGVGTDTQYF
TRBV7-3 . CASSLTGDSYEQYF
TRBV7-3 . CASSLTPGQGNYEQYF
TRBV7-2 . CASSLDLPSYEQYF
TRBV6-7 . CASSPTASGTTGELFF
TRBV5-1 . CASSYPLGVLTF
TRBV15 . CATSRRLGPDQPQHF
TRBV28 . CASSTTGLLYEQYF
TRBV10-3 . CAISESTETQYF
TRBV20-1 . CSARRRGVYEQYF
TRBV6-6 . CASSRTSGLGETQYF
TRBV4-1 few CASSQLDILSYNEQFF
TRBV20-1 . CSARGLRGGLNEQFF
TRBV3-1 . CASSHAASGGNEQFF
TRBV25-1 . CASSEPLGREGLTDTQYF
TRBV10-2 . CASSGQYRGQAFF
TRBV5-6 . CAWSVAGWNYEQYF
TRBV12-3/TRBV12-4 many CASSPYAGTGELFF
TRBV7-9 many CASSLDYGRGSGNTIYF
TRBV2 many CARGDRGGTGELFF
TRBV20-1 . CSAYQTGNEQYF
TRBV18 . CASSLSTTMNTEAFF
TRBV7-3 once CASKPGSSTEAFF
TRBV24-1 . CATSDLVAAEQYF
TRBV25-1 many CASSHRVGYTF
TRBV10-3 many CAISEYSNEQFF
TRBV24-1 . CATSDLRQETDTQYF
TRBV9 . CASSHSGSRTDTQYF
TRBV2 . CASSSRGAGGGETQYF
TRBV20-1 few CSASLKGQLYNEQFF
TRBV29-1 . CSVLAGANEQFF
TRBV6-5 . CASSLRGNTEAFF
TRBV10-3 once CAISGTVNTEAFF
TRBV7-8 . CASSISDYQETQYF
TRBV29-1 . CSVEPGQGYF
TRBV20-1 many CSASRTPGQGKNEQYF
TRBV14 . CGSSSLTSGRGLREQFF
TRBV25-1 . CASSGKGLGSYEQYF
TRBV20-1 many CSARGGWAGGSYNEQFF
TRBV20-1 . CSASRGEGYEQYF
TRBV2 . CASSATAKSPHF
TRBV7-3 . CASSLNSMNYGYTIYF
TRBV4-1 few CASSQENGGNTIYF
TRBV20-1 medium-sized CSAPPRPGLAGFEQFF
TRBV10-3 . CAIRAGTSGQETQYF
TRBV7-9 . CASSLMGSGRVHEQYF
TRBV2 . CASSEYLEYEQYF
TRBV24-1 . CATSEGAGELFF
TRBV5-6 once CVSSHPLGRQTPAYEQYF
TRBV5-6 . CASSFRDSPYEQYF
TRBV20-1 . CSAPGLAVAYEQYF
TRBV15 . CAISRQGDTGELFF